Listed here are 27 T cell receptor beta chains from one sample, sequenced in a study of blood T cell repertoires in COVID-19. The table came from immunoSEQ multiplex PCR; TCRdb's copy has only in-frame clones and leaves some out. This table has roughly 100,000 clones, roughly 80% appearing once. Source material: peripheral blood. The receptor source for this set is a woman aged 70 to 79 with acute or convalescent COVID-19.

The rearrangement uses TRBV7-2 and TRBJ2-1; 15 bases agree with TRBD2. Germline CDR1 SGHTA, CDR2 FQGNSA. The CDR3 loop spans 19 amino acids. The trim removed 2 bases at V and 7 bases at J, leaving 12 bases unmatched. DNA of the CDR3: TGTGCCAGCAGCTTATCCGGACTAGCGGGGGGGCTGGGGAATAATGAGCAGTTCTTC. Encoded protein: CASSLSGLAGGLGNNEQFF. The whole variable domain, remainder taken from reference TRBV7-2 and TRBJ2-1, is GAGVSQSPSNKVTEKGKDVELRCDPISGHTALYWYRQSLGQGLEFLIYFQGNSAPDKSGLPSDRFSAERTGGSVSTLTIQRTQQEDSAVYLCASSLSGLAGGLGNNEQFFGPGTRLTVL.

This rearrangement joins TRBV3-1 (or the pseudogene TRBV3-2) to TRBJ1-2, with D unclear. This CDR3 has 12 residues. The ends were cut back, 3 bases at V and 7 bases at J, with 9 bases in the middle. Germline V lookup: CDR1 LGHDT, CDR2 YNNKEL (reference sequence). CDR3 sequence reads: CASSQESGGYTF. In nucleotides, the CDR3 is TGTGCCAGCAGCCAGGAATCGGGTGGCTACACCTTC.

V usage is TRBV7-9 and J usage is TRBJ1-6; no definite D call. V gave up 1 base and J gave up 7 bases, with 8 bases separating them. The CDR3 runs 14 residues. Per germline, CDR1 SEHNR and CDR2 FQNEAQ (reference sequence). Here the CDR3 DNA reads TGTGCCAGCAGCTTAGAACTGCGGAATTCACCCCTCCACTTT. Translation: CASSLELRNSPLHF.

DNA of the CDR3: TGTGCCAGCAGCCTATCCGAGTGGTCTGAAGCTTTCTTT. It specifies CASSLSEWSEAFF. The chain employs TRBV27 and TRBJ1-1; D gene uncertain. The ends were cut back, 6 bases at V and 6 bases at J, with 14 bases in the middle. The CDR3 is made up of 13 amino acids. Germline assignment: CDR1 MNHEY and CDR2 SMNVEV (reference sequence).

The chain links TRBV7-8 to TRBJ2-7, with D maybe TRBD2 (6 bases). The germline gives CDR1 SGHVS, CDR2 FQNEAQ. The V end lost 3 bases, the J end lost 4 bases, and 19 bases lay between the germline ends. This CDR3 spans 16 amino acids. The CDR3 DNA is TGTGCCAGCAGCTTGGGATGGAGGGCCCCGTCTTACGAGCAGTACTTC. This sequence encodes CASSLGWRAPSYEQYF.

The chain links TRBV2 to TRBJ1-2; the match to TRBD1 covers 8 bases. CDR1 and CDR2 (germline): SNHLY, FYNNEI. The V and J ends lost 8 bases and 4 bases, in that order; junction bases with no gene match: 9. There are 14 residues in the CDR3. Written as DNA, the CDR3 is TGTGCCAGCGGAGCAGGGGGCATTGGCTATGGCTACACCTTC. Residues: CASGAGGIGYGYTF.

The chain is built from TRBV4-1 and TRBJ2-1, with 7 bases that match TRBD2. The V gene's germline CDR1 is MGHRA and CDR2 YSYEKL. J gave up 4 bases and V 0 bases, and 6 bases lay outside the gene matches. The CDR3 spans 16 residues. CDR3 in amino acids: CASSQEVQRGYNEQFF. In DNA, the CDR3 is TGCGCCAGCAGCCAAGAGGTCCAGCGGGGTTACAATGAGCAGTTCTTC.

V and J are TRBV3-1 (or the pseudogene TRBV3-2) and TRBJ1-3; D perhaps matches TRBD1 (6 bases). The germline V gene encodes CDR1 LGHDT and CDR2 YNNKEL (reference sequence). The CDR3 is 14 amino acids. Trimming removed 0 bases at V and 4 bases at J, with 7 bases between. The CDR3 protein is CASSQERGGNTIYF. As DNA, the CDR3 is TGTGCCAGCAGCCAAGAAAGGGGGGGAAACACCATATATTTT.

This chain joins TRBV2 and TRBJ2-6; 12 positions agree with TRBD2. The V segment lost 8 bases and the J segment 0 bases; nucleotides outside the gene matches: 5. Looked up from germline, CDR1 is SNHLY and CDR2 is FYNNEI. The CDR3 extends over 17 amino acids. The CDR3 region has the DNA TGTGCCAGCGGGCTAGCGGGGGGGAGCTCTGGGGCCAACGTCCTGACTTTC. It translates to CASGLAGGSSGANVLTF.

This chain uses TRBV2 with TRBJ1-3, with 11 bases fitting TRBD1. The V segment lost 6 bases and the J segment 4 bases; nucleotides outside the gene matches: 5. The CDR3 consists of 15 residues. Per germline, CDR1 SNHLY and CDR2 FYNNEI. CDR3 in amino acids: CASRDRGRSGNTIYF. The DNA of the CDR3 is TGTGCCAGCAGGGACAGGGGGCGAAGCGGAAACACCATATATTTT.

This clone was seen once. The chain has TRBV19 and TRBJ1-1, with D perhaps matching TRBD1 (6 bases). The V gene lost 6 bases and the J gene lost 4 bases, with 9 bases spanning the gap. Germline V gives CDR1 LNHDA, CDR2 SQIVND (reference sequence). The CDR3 has 12 residues. The DNA of the CDR3 is TGTGCCAGTAGACAGGGCCTCACTGAAGCTTTCTTT. This encodes CASRQGLTEAFF.

This sequence joins TRBV5-4 and TRBJ1-2; 8 bases are a match to TRBD1. CDR1 is SGHNT and CDR2 is YYREEE in the germline V gene (reference sequence). V lost 2 bases, J lost 4 bases, and 7 bases stayed unmatched. The CDR3 contains 15 residues. The CDR3 DNA follows: TGTGCCAGCAGCTTTGGCCGACAGGGGTCCTATGGCTACACCTTC. It yields the protein CASSFGRQGSYGYTF.

J is TRBJ2-7 and V is TRBV25-1; maybe TRBD1 (6 bases). CDR3 size: 12 residues. Germline values: CDR1 MGHDK, CDR2 SYGVNS. V was clipped by 3 bases and J by 9 bases, with 12 bases between them. CDR3 sequence: CASSDGKTGQYF. CDR3 coding DNA: TGTGCCAGCAGTGACGGAAAGACAGGGCAGTACTTC.

CDR3 coding DNA: TGTGCCATCTCCCGGACAGGGACAACCTCTGGGGCCAACGTCCTGACTTTC. Amino acids: CAISRTGTTSGANVLTF. The V gene is TRBV10-3, the J gene TRBJ2-6; 8 nucleotides agree with TRBD1. V lost 8 bases to trimming and J lost 0 bases; unmatched junction nucleotides: 9. Germline V gene data show CDR1 as ENHRY and CDR2 as SYGVKD. The CDR3 spans 17 residues.

This clone has a single count. The gene calls are TRBV28 and TRBJ2-7; D is perhaps TRBD2 (6 bases). Trimming removed 8 bases from V and 2 bases from J, with 16 bases in between. Germline V lookup: CDR1 MDHEN, CDR2 SYDVKM. This CDR3 contains 14 residues. CDR3 protein: CASLTATGAYEQYF. The CDR3, as DNA: TGTGCCAGCCTCACGGCGACGGGGGCCTACGAGCAGTACTTC.

The V call is TRBV20-1, the J call TRBJ2-1; 8 nucleotides line up with TRBD1. Trimming at V came to 3 bases and at J to 3 bases, leaving 4 bases not matched to a gene. This CDR3 comprises 14 residues. Germline CDR1 is DFQATT and CDR2 is SNEGSKA (reference sequence). CDR3: CSASKQGGYNEQFF. Written as DNA, the CDR3 is TGCAGTGCTAGTAAACAGGGGGGCTACAATGAGCAGTTCTTC.

The chain uses TRBV15 and TRBJ1-4; possibly TRBD1 for D (5 bases). CDR1 LNHNV and CDR2 YYDKDF come from the germline V gene (reference sequence). This CDR3 has 15 amino acids. V was shortened by 0 bases and J by 8 bases, with 13 bases between the two germline ends. The CDR3 DNA follows: TGTGCCACCAGCAGAGATTTCGGGGGAGGCGAAAAACTGTTTTTT. This translates into CATSRDFGGGEKLFF.

This clone appeared a single time. The chain couples TRBV6-5 to TRBJ2-1, with 9 bases identical to TRBD2. The V segment lost 4 bases and the J segment 4 bases; nucleotides outside the gene matches: 5. Looked up from germline, CDR1 is MNHEY and CDR2 is SVGAGI. The CDR3 is made up of 15 amino acids. As DNA, the CDR3 is TGTGCCAGCAGTTTGGAGACTAGCGGATACAATGAGCAGTTCTTC. This gives the protein CASSLETSGYNEQFF.

V usage is TRBV5-6 and J usage is TRBJ1-1, with D possibly TRBD1 on 5 matching bases. CDR1 SGHDT and CDR2 YYEEEE come from the germline V gene. The CDR3 has 15 residues. Trimming took off 4 bases at V and 5 bases at J, with 18 bases between the two ends. CDR3 nucleotides: TGTGCCAGCAGCCTACTAAGACAGCCCTATACTGAAGCTTTCTTT. This translates into CASSLLRQPYTEAFF.

The chain combines TRBV30 with TRBJ1-2; D gene ambiguous. The CDR3 covers 11 residues. Trimming shortened V by 5 bases and J by 10 bases, and 14 bases separated the two germline ends. Germline-derived CDR1 and CDR2 are GTSNPN and SVGIG (reference sequence). The CDR3 sequence: CAWRLVSFYTF. In DNA, the CDR3 is TGTGCCTGGCGTCTCGTGAGTTTCTACACCTTC.

The genes are TRBV11-2 and TRBJ2-7; 8 bases match TRBD1. The J segment lost 1 base and the V segment lost 8 bases, leaving 10 bases of the junction unmatched. The V gene's germline CDR1 is SGHAT and CDR2 FQNNGV. There are 15 residues in the CDR3. The CDR3 DNA follows: TGTGCCAGCTGTGTCGACGGGACAGGATCCTACGAGCAGTACTTC. Protein product: CASCVDGTGSYEQYF.

The chain couples TRBV6-1 to TRBJ2-7; TRBD2 might be the D (6 bases). The CDR3 is made up of 15 amino acids. The V gene lost 3 bases and the J gene lost 3 bases, with 15 bases spanning the gap. Germline loops: CDR1 MNHNS, CDR2 SASEGT. The CDR3 protein is CASSDGRLGHYEQYF. In DNA form, the CDR3 reads TGTGCCAGCAGTGATGGGCGACTAGGGCACTACGAGCAGTACTTC.

This chain uses TRBV3-1 (or the pseudogene TRBV3-2) with TRBJ2-2; D not certain. V was trimmed by 1 base and J by 4 bases, leaving 13 bases between them. CDR1 is LGHDT and CDR2 is YNNKEL in the germline V gene (reference sequence). The CDR3 extends over 16 amino acids. The CDR3 here is CASSQVGGPLTGELFF. DNA for the CDR3: TGTGCCAGCAGCCAAGTCGGTGGGCCCCTCACCGGGGAGCTGTTTTTT.

The chain uses TRBV18 and TRBJ2-1, with D possibly matching TRBD1 (6 bases). Germline V gene data show CDR1 as KGHSH and CDR2 as LQKENI. V dropped 4 bases and J dropped 7 bases, with 32 bases sitting between them. The CDR3 has 20 residues. CDR3 coding DNA: TGTGCCAGCTCACTTTCCCGGAACTTTCCAGGGGAAATAGGGTGGAATGAGCAGTTCTTC. It translates to CASSLSRNFPGEIGWNEQFF.

V gene TRBV3-1 (or the pseudogene TRBV3-2) combines with J gene TRBJ2-1; 9 bases are a match to TRBD1. The germline V gene encodes CDR1 LGHDT and CDR2 YNNKEL (reference sequence). This CDR3 spans 16 amino acids. The V gene end was trimmed by 4 bases and the J gene end by 0 bases; junction bases not matched to a gene: 4. The CDR3 sequence is CASSPRTGASYNEQFF. The CDR3 DNA is TGTGCCAGCAGCCCCAGGACAGGGGCCTCCTACAATGAGCAGTTCTTC.

The CDR3 loop reads CASSPHRDRGLYGYTF. The CDR3 DNA is TGTGCCAGCAGTCCCCACCGGGACAGGGGGCTCTATGGCTACACCTTC. V usage is TRBV27 and J usage is TRBJ1-2, with 12 bases that match TRBD1. Trimming took 5 bases from V and 4 from J; bases not matched to a gene: 8. Germline lookup yields CDR1 MNHEY and CDR2 SMNVEV (reference sequence). CDR3 length: 16 amino acids.

The rearrangement uses TRBV2 and TRBJ1-1; 7 nucleotides agree with TRBD1. Germline loops: CDR1 SNHLY, CDR2 FYNNEI. The CDR3 is 13 residues long. The J segment lost 8 bases and the V segment lost 2 bases, leaving 5 bases of the junction unmatched. The CDR3 loop is CASSEWGTAEAFF. In nucleotides, the CDR3 is TGTGCCAGCAGTGAATGGGGGACAGCCGAAGCTTTCTTT. The full variable domain, in which reference TRBV2 and TRBJ1-1 provide the parts outside the CDR3, is EPEVTQTPSHQVTQMGQEVILRCVPISNHLYFYWYRQILGQKVEFLVSFYNNEISEKSEIFDDQFSVERPDGSNFTLKIRSTKLEDSAMYFCASSEWGTAEAFFGQGTRLTVV.